This is a list of T cell receptor beta chains from one sample in a study of technical replicates of blood from several donors. Here immunoSEQ multiplex PCR was the method, and the copy in TCRdb shows in-frame clones only, minus some. The sample yields about 76,000 clones, roughly 91% seen once. The sample was T cells isolated from PBMCs. The source is a human donor in good health. The CDR3 runs from the conserved cysteine through the conserved F or W. Fields, in order: J gene, CDR3 length, V gene, D gene, clone size, CDR3 protein, CDR3 DNA. D genes are given only for firm matches. The size entry is marked missing in some rows and otherwise reads once, few, many or a size class.

TRBJ2-7 14 TRBV6-1 TRBD1 once CASSEFRGQWEQYF TGTGCCAGCAGTGAATTCAGGGGGCAATGGGAGCAGTACTTC
TRBJ1-2 12 TRBV6-1 . . CASSPAGYGYTF TGTGCCAGCAGTCCCGCGGGGTATGGCTACACCTTC
TRBJ2-1 13 TRBV11-3 . . CASSLETSNEQFF TGTGCCAGCAGCTTAGAGACAAGCAATGAGCAGTTCTTC
TRBJ2-7 18 TRBV21-1 . . CASSKDGASGASSYEQYF TGTGCCAGCAGCAAAGACGGGGCTAGCGGGGCCAGCTCCTACGAGCAGTACTTC
TRBJ1-2 15 TRBV5-5 TRBD1 few CASSFTGGEGYGYTF TGTGCCAGCAGCTTCACAGGGGGCGAAGGCTATGGCTACACCTTC
TRBJ2-7 12 TRBV30 . few CAWSVSSYEQYF TGTGCCTGGAGTGTGTCGTCCTACGAGCAGTACTTC
TRBJ1-2 15 TRBV6-1 . . CASTFYGTTSDGYTF TGTGCCAGCACTTTCTATGGGACAACCTCTGATGGCTACACCTTC
TRBJ2-7 17 TRBV4-1 . . CASSQSVAATKTPLLYF TGCGCCAGCAGCCAGTCCGTAGCGGCGACTAAAACGCCCCTCCTATACTTC
TRBJ1-2 17 TRBV18 . . CASSPLDRTGRTYGYTF TGTGCCAGCTCACCACTAGATCGAACCGGACGGACTTATGGCTACACCTTC
TRBJ1-2 13 TRBV5-1 . once CASSEVDSSGYTF TGCGCCAGCAGCGAAGTAGACAGCTCTGGCTACACCTTC
TRBJ2-7 15 TRBV11-2 . . CASSQVRVASYEQYF TGTGCCAGCAGCCAAGTGAGAGTCGCCTCCTACGAGCAGTACTTC
TRBJ2-2 12 TRBV6-5 . . CASSRLLGELFF TGTGCCAGCAGTCGACTGTTGGGGGAGCTGTTTTTT
TRBJ2-5 14 TRBV6-6 . . CASSYGRSQETQYF TGTGCCAGCAGTTACGGGAGGAGCCAAGAGACCCAGTACTTC
TRBJ2-3 13 TRBV6-5 . . CASSYGAASAQYF TGTGCCAGCAGTTACGGGGCGGCTAGTGCGCAGTATTTT
TRBJ1-2 15 TRBV9 . . CASSSRPNTGSGYTF TGTGCCAGCAGCTCTCGACCGAATACAGGGAGCGGCTACACCTTC
TRBJ2-7 14 TRBV5-1 . . CASSPVGGYYEQYF TGCGCCAGCAGCCCGGTGGGGGGTTACTACGAGCAGTACTTC
TRBJ1-2 19 TRBV21-1 . . CASSKDLGSPRRPLGGYTF TGTGCCAGCAGCAAAGATCTTGGGAGCCCACGCCGCCCTTTAGGGGGCTACACCTTC
TRBJ2-6 13 TRBV30 . . CAWSHGTPNVLTF TGTGCCTGGAGCCACGGGACACCCAACGTCCTGACTTTC
TRBJ2-3 15 TRBV19 . . CASSIGGQSTDTQYF TGTGCCAGTAGTATAGGAGGGCAGAGCACAGATACGCAGTATTTT
TRBJ1-2 14 TRBV28 . . CASSSQGRAYGYTF TGTGCCAGCAGTTCCCAGGGGCGGGCCTATGGCTACACCTTC